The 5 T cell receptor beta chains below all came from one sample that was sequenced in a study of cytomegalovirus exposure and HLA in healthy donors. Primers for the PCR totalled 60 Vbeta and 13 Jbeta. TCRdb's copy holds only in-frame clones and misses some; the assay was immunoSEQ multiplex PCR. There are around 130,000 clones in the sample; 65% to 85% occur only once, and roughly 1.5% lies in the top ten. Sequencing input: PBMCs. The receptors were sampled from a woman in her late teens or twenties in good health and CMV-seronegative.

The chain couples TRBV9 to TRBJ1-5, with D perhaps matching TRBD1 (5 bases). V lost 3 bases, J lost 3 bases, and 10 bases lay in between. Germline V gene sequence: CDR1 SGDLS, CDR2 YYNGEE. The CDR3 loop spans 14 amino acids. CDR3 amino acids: CASSGAGNNQPQHF. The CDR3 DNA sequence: TGTGCCAGCAGCGGTGCAGGGAACAATCAGCCCCAGCATTTT.

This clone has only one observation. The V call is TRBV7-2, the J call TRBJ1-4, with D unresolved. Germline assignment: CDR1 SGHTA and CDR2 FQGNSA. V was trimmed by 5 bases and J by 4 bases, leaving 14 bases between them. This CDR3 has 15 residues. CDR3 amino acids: CASSPRAGLNEKLFF. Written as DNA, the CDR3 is TGTGCCAGCAGCCCTCGCGCAGGACTTAATGAAAAACTGTTTTTT.

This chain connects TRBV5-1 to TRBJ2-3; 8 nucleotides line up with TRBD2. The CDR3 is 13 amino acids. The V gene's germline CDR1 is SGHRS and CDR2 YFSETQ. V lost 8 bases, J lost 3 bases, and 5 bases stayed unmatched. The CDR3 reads CASKTSGTDTQYF. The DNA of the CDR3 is TGCGCCAGTAAAACTAGCGGAACAGATACGCAGTATTTT. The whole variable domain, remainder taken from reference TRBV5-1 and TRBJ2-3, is KAGVTQTPRYLIKTRGQQVTLSCSPISGHRSVSWYQQTPGQGLQFLFEYFSETQRNKGNFPGRFSGRQFSNSRSEMNVSTLELGDSALYLCASKTSGTDTQYFGPGTRLTVL.

CDR3 sequence (DNA): TGTGCCAGCAGCTTACACCCGGACAGTGATGATACCTTC. It codes for CASSLHPDSDDTF. The chain links TRBV7-2 to TRBJ1-2; weak D call: TRBD1 (6 bases). V was shortened by 2 bases and J by 14 bases, with 18 bases between the two germline ends. The germline V gene has CDR1 SGHTA and CDR2 FQGNSA. CDR3 length: 13 amino acids.

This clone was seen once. CDR3 DNA: TGTGCCAGCAGCCCTCTTTCTGGGGCCAACGTCCTGACTTTC. Its translation is CASSPLSGANVLTF. V and J are TRBV4-2 and TRBJ2-6; the D is unclear. Trimming took 4 bases from V and 1 from J, leaving 5 bases between them. Germline lookup yields CDR1 LGHNA and CDR2 YNFKEQ. CDR3 length equals 14 residues.